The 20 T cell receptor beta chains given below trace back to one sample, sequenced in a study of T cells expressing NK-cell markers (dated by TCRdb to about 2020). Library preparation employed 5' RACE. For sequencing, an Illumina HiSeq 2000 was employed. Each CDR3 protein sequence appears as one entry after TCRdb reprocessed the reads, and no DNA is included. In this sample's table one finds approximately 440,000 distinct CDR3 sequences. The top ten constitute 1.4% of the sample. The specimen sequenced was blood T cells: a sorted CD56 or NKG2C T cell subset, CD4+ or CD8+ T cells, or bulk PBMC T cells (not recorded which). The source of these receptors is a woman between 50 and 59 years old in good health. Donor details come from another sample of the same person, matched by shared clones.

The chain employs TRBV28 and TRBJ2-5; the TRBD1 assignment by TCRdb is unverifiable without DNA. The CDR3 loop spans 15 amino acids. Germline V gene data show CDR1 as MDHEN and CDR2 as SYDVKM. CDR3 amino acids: CASSSKAGWKETQYF.

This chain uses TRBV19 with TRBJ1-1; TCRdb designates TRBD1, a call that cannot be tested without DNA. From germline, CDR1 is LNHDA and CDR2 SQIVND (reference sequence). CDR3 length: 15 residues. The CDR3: CASSIDSGGNTEAFF. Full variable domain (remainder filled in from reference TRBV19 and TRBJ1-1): DGGITQSPKYLFRKEGQNVTLSCEQNLNHDAMYWYRQDPGQGLRLIYYSQIVNDFQKGDIAEGYSVSREKKESFPLTVTSAQKNPTAFYLCASSIDSGGNTEAFFGQGTRLTVV.

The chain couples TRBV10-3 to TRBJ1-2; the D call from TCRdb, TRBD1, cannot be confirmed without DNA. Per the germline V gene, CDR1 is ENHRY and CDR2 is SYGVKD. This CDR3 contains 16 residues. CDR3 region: CAISESRAGGFYGYTF.

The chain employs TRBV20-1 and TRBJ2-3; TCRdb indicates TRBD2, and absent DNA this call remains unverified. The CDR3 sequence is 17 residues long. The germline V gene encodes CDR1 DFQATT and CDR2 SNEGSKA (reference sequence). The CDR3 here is CSARVLMGTSSPDTQYF.

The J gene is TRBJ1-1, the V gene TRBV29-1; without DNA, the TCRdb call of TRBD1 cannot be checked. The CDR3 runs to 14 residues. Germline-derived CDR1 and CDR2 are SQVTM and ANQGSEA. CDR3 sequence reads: CSVENRAVLSEAFF.

CDR3 in amino acids: CASSLGPITTGELFF. This chain joins TRBV11-2 and TRBJ2-2; as DNA is missing, the TRBD1 call by TCRdb cannot be tested. The CDR3 length is 15 residues. Germline V gene data show CDR1 as SGHAT and CDR2 as FQNNGV.

The CDR3 is CASSEKDWYQETQYF. The rearrangement uses TRBV12-3 or TRBV12-4 and TRBJ2-5. The CDR3 has 15 amino acids.

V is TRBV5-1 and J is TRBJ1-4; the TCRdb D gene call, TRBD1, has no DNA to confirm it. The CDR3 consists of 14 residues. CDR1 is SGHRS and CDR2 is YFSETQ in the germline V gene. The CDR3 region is CASSLSGGTEKLFF.

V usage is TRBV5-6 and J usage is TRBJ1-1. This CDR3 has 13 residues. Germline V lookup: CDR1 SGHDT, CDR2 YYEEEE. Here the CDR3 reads CASRPAGGTEAFF.

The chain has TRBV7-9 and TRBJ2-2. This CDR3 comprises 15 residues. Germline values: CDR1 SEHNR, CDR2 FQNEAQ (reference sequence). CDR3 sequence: CASSLALANTGELFF.

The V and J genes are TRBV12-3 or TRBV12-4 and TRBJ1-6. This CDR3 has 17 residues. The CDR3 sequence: CASKLEFGSSYNSPLHF.

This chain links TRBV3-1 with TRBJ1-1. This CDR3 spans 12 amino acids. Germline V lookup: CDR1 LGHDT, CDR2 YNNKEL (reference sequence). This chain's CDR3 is CASSPFNTEAFF. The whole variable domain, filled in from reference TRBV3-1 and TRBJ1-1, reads DTAVSQTPKYLVTQMGNDKSIKCEQNLGHDTMYWYKQDSKKFLKIMFSYNNKELIINETVPNRFSPKSPDKAHLNLHINSLELGDSAVYFCASSPFNTEAFFGQGTRLTVV.

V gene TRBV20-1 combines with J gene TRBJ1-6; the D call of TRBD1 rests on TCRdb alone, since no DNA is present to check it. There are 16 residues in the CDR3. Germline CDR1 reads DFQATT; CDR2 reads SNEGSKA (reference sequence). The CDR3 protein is CSARDSQGAGNSPLHF.

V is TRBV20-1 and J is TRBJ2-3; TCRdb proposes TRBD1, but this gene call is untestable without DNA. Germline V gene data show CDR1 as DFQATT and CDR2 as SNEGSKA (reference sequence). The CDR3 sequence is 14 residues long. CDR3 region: CSARALTGSDTQYF.

This CDR3 reads CATSDPGLPSSYNEQFF. The rearrangement uses TRBV24-1 and TRBJ2-1; no DNA is available, so the TRBD2 call from TCRdb remains unchecked. The germline V gene has CDR1 KGHDR and CDR2 SFDVKD. The CDR3 loop spans 17 amino acids.

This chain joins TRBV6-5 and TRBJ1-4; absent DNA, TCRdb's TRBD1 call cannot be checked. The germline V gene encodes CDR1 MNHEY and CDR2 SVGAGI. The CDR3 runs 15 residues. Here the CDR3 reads CASGPPGPSQQKLFF.

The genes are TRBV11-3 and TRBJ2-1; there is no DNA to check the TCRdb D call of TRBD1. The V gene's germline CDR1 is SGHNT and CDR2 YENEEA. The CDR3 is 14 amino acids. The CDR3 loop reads CASSPLEGVLEQFF.

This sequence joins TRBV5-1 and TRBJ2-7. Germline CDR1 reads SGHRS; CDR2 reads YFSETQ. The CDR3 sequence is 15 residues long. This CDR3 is CASSPTFVSSYEQYF.

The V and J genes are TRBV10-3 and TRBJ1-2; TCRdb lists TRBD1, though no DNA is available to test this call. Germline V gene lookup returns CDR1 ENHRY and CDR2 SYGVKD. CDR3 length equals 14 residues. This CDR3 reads CAISEDRTPSGYTF.

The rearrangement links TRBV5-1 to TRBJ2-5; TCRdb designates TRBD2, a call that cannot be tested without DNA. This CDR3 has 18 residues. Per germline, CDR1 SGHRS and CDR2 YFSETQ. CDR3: CASSLAPTSGGIQETQYF.